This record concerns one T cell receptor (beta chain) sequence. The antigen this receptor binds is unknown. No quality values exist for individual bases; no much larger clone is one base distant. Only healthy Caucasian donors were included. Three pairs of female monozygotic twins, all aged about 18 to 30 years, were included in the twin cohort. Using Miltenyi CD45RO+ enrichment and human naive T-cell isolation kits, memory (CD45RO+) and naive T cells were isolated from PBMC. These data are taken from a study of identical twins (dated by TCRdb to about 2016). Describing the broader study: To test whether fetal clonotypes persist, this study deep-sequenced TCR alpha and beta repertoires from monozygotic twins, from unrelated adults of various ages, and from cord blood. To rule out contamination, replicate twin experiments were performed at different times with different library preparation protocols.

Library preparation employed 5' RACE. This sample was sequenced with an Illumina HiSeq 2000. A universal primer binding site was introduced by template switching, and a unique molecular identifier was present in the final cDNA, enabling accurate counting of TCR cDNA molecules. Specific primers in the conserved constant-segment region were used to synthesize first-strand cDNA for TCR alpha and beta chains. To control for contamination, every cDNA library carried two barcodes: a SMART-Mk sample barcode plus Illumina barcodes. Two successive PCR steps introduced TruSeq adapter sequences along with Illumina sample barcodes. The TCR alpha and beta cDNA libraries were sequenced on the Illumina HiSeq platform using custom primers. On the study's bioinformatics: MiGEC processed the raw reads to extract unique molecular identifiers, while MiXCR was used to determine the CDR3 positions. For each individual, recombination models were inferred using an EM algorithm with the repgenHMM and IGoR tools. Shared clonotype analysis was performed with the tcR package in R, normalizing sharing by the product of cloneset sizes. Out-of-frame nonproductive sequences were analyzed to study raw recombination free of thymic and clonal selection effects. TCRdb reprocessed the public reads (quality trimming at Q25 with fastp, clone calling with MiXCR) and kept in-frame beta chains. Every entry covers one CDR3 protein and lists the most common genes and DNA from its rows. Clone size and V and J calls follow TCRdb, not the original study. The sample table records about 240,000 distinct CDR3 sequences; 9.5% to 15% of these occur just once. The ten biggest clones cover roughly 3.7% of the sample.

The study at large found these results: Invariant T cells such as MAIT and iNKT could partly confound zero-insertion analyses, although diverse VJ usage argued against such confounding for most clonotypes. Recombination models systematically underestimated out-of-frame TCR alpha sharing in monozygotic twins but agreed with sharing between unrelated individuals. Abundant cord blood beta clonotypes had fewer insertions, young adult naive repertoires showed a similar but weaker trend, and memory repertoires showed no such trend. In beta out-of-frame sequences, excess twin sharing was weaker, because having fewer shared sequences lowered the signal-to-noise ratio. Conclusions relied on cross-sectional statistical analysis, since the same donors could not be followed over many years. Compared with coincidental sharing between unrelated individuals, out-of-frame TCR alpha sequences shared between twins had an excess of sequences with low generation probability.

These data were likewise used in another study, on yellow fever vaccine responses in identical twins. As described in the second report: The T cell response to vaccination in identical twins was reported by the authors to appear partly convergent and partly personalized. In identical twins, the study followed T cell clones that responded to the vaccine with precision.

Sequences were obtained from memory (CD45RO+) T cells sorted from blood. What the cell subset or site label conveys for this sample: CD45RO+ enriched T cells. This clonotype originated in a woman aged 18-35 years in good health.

The CDR3 here reads CASSSLGQQPNYGYTF. The nucleotides are TGTGCCAGCAGCTCGCTCGGTCAACAGCCTAACTATGGCTACACCTTC. The chain links TRBV5-6 with TRBJ1-2; no confident D gene assignment can be made. From the cysteine through the phenylalanine, the CDR3 covers 16 amino acids. The DNA shown is the 48-base CDR3, in frame from base 1. The germline V gene gives CDR1 as SGHDT and CDR2 as YYEEEE. Trimming costs V 3 bases and J 0 bases, and their ends lie 15 bases apart.